This T cell receptor (beta chain) was identified during a study of vaccination and CD4 T cells after COVID-19. As for the study in general: Overlapping spike peptides served as the stimulus for the cells. These peptides came from SARS-CoV-2 and from the common cold coronaviruses HCoV-NL63, HCoV-OC43 and HCoV-229E.

The CDR3 extends over 14 amino acids. In germline, CDR1 is SNHLY, CDR2 FYNNEI. Trimming cost V 5 bases and J 2 bases; bases outside gene matches: 3. Treatment denoted: approximately nine-day PBMC culture with coronavirus spike peptide pools or control peptides (ViraFEST assay). The unexposed donor's CD4+ T cells were collected before the COVID-19 pandemic (2011-2018). The authors replaced half the medium with fresh IL-2 medium on days 3 and 7. About this clonotype itself: Its antigen is currently unknown.

Sequenced with the Oncomine TCR Beta short-read assay was DNA taken from cultured CD4+ T cells. TCRdb recomputed calls from the PCR reads with MiXCR, one row per CDR3 protein. Of roughly 5,000 distinct CDR3 sequences listed, 50% to 60% are singletons. The source is a human donor in good health. Input material: CD4+ T cells from blood, cultured in vitro. This chain links TRBV2 with TRBJ2-5; 9 bases map to TRBD1. CDR3 bases: TGTGCCAGCAGTCGGGACAGGGTGCAAGAGACCCAGTACTTC. Translated: CASSRDRVQETQYF.